This TCR beta chain emerged from a study of neurological immune-mediated disorders. About the study: The 35 or so patients with multiple sclerosis comprised about 31 relapsing-remitting cases and 3 secondary progressive cases.

In TCRdb, the 5' RACE reads were re-called with MiXCR into one record per CDR3 protein. This table has around 62,000 distinct CDR3 sequences, under 5% appearing once. The CDR3 runs to 10 residues. CDR1 is KGHDR and CDR2 is SFDVKD in the germline V gene. This clonotype was counted many times. The junction does not match germline at one end; this may be a read error. The rearrangement links TRBV24-1 to TRBJ2-3; D perhaps matches TRBD2 (5 bases). The sequenced material came from PBMCs. This receptor was obtained from a man in his fifties with multiple sclerosis. DNA for the CDR3: TGTGCCACCAGTGATCCGACCGGGAATTTT. Its protein is CATSDPTGNF.